The next 19 T cell receptor beta chains were all read from a single sample in a study of cytomegalovirus exposure and HLA in healthy donors. 13 Jbeta primers and 60 Vbeta primers were used for the PCR. Assay: immunoSEQ multiplex PCR; the TCRdb copy retains only in-frame clones and omits some. Of 150,000 to 200,000 clones in the sample, approximately 85% were seen once. The sample comprised PBMCs. Source of these receptors: a woman between 50 and 59 years old in good health and CMV-seronegative.

The chain is built from TRBV7-2 and TRBJ2-1, with D possibly being TRBD1 (5 bases). This CDR3 has 13 amino acids. The V and J ends lost 5 bases and 5 bases respectively, with 10 bases between them. Germline V gene data show CDR1 as SGHTA and CDR2 as FQGNSA. The CDR3 spells CASSAARDNEQFF. CDR3 in DNA: TGTGCCAGCAGCGCGGCCAGGGACAATGAGCAGTTCTTC.

The chain links TRBV6-5 to TRBJ1-5, with D maybe TRBD1 (6 bases). The germline V gene encodes CDR1 MNHEY and CDR2 SVGAGI. The CDR3 is 14 residues long. V was trimmed by 6 bases and J by 5 bases, leaving 14 bases between them. The CDR3 DNA is TGTGCCAGCAGAAAGGGGGATAGGGATCAGCCCCAGCATTTT. Protein: CASRKGDRDQPQHF.

This clone was recorded only once. The chain recombines TRBV2 with TRBJ2-3; no reliable D call. CDR1 is SNHLY and CDR2 is FYNNEI in the germline V gene. The CDR3 is made up of 12 amino acids. V dropped 6 bases and J dropped 0 bases, with 4 bases sitting between them. As DNA, the CDR3 is TGTGCCAGCAGACTTAGCACAGATACGCAGTATTTT. Protein: CASRLSTDTQYF.

This clone was picked up one time. The rearrangement links TRBV5-1 to TRBJ2-2; TRBD1 aligns across 7 bases. Per the germline V gene, CDR1 is SGHRS and CDR2 is YFSETQ. The ends lost 0 bases at V and 7 bases at J; junction bases unmatched: 9. The CDR3 has 16 amino acids. CDR3 coding DNA: TGCGCCAGCAGCTTGGTAGAGACAGGGCCGGGCGGGGAGCTGTTTTTT. This codes for CASSLVETGPGGELFF.

In DNA form, the CDR3 reads TGTGCCAGCACGGGACTACAGACAGATACGCAGTATTTT. Translated, it gives CASTGLQTDTQYF. The chain recombines TRBV11-3 with TRBJ2-3; 7 nucleotides match TRBD2. The CDR3 sequence is 13 residues long. The germline gives CDR1 SGHNT, CDR2 YENEEA. J gave up 3 bases and V 7 bases, and 4 bases lay outside the gene matches.

The V and J genes are TRBV5-6 and TRBJ2-7; 8 bases align to TRBD1. CDR1 SGHDT and CDR2 YYEEEE come from the germline V gene. The CDR3 loop spans 14 amino acids. V lost 4 bases to trimming and J lost 7 bases; unmatched junction nucleotides: 10. The CDR3, as DNA: TGTGCCAGCAGCGTGACAGGGGTGTCAAGGGAGCAGTACTTC. It is translated as CASSVTGVSREQYF.

The J gene is TRBJ2-3, the V gene TRBV19, with 10 positions matching TRBD2. The CDR3 extends over 14 amino acids. V dropped 10 bases and J dropped 3; count of bases not matched to a gene: 7. CDR1 is LNHDA, CDR2 SQIVND, per germline (reference sequence). The CDR3 DNA follows: TGTGCCACCCGGGCTAGCGGGAGTACAGATACGCAGTATTTT. Residues: CATRASGSTDTQYF.

The chain links TRBV6-5 to TRBJ2-7; D is unresolved. CDR1 is MNHEY and CDR2 is SVGAGI in the germline V gene. V was pared by 2 bases and J by 0 bases, with 8 bases between. The CDR3 spans 14 residues. Written as DNA, the CDR3 is TGTGCCAGCAGTTACCGCGAGGTCTCCTACGAGCAGTACTTC. The encoded protein is CASSYREVSYEQYF.

This clone was seen more than once but under ten times. The V gene is TRBV6-5, the J gene TRBJ2-7; TRBD1 aligns across 8 bases. The CDR3 has 14 residues. Germline CDR1 MNHEY, CDR2 SVGAGI. J lost 3 bases, V lost 0 bases, and 1 base had no gene match. The CDR3 DNA reads TGTGCCAGCAGTTACTCGGGACAGGTCTACGAGCAGTACTTC. Translation: CASSYSGQVYEQYF.

This clone was seen a single time. This rearrangement joins TRBV6-5 to TRBJ2-2; perhaps TRBD1 as D (6 bases). The germline CDR1 and CDR2 sequences are MNHEY and SVGAGI. The germline V and J ends were trimmed by 6 bases and 1 base, with 12 bases remaining between them. This CDR3 has 15 residues. The CDR3: CASSPTTGNTGELFF. Written as DNA, the CDR3 is TGTGCCAGCAGCCCCACGACAGGGAACACCGGGGAGCTGTTTTTT.

The chain links TRBV5-3 to TRBJ2-1; 8 nucleotides match TRBD2. Being an ORF, TRBV5-3 has a function that is uncertain. This CDR3 comprises 17 residues. V shed 3 bases and J 0 bases; nucleotides not matched to a gene: 8. CDR3 sequence (DNA): TGTGCCAGAAGCTCGGTAGCGGGACCAGTCTCCTACAATGAGCAGTTCTTC. It translates to CARSSVAGPVSYNEQFF.

The chain combines TRBV27 with TRBJ1-1; TRBD1 aligns across 9 bases. Germline V gene data show CDR1 as MNHEY and CDR2 as SMNVEV (reference sequence). CDR3 length: 17 amino acids. J lost 3 bases, V lost 5 bases, and 13 bases had no gene match. DNA for the CDR3: TGTGCCAGCAGTCCCCTCTCCGGGACAGGGTGGGACACTGAAGCTTTCTTT. Protein sequence: CASSPLSGTGWDTEAFF.

For the CDR3, the DNA is TGTGCCAGCAGTCCTCGGACAGGGCTCGAAAAACTGTTTTTT. Protein: CASSPRTGLEKLFF. The genes are TRBV27 and TRBJ1-4, with 8 bases fitting TRBD1. V lost 5 bases to trimming and J lost 8 bases; unmatched junction nucleotides: 7. Germline V gene sequence: CDR1 MNHEY, CDR2 SMNVEV (reference sequence). This CDR3 region has 14 residues.

This clone was recorded a few times. This chain joins TRBV6-5 and TRBJ2-7, with D hard to call. The CDR3 sequence is 13 residues long. CDR1 and CDR2 (germline): MNHEY, SVGAGI. The V end was cut by 8 bases, the J end by 0 bases, with 11 bases between. CDR3 in DNA: TGTGCCAGCTCTGTCTCTCCCTCCTACGAGCAGTACTTC. Its protein product is CASSVSPSYEQYF.

The chain joins TRBV28 to TRBJ1-4; 10 nucleotides agree with TRBD1. The V gene end was trimmed by 2 bases and the J gene end by 7 bases; junction bases not matched to a gene: 10. This CDR3 comprises 17 residues. The germline V gene encodes CDR1 MDHEN and CDR2 SYDVKM. CDR3 nucleotides: TGTGCCAGCAGTTTAGGGCGGAGACAGGGGGCCGTTGAAAAACTGTTTTTT. Translating gives CASSLGRRQGAVEKLFF. The full variable domain, its missing parts supplied by reference TRBV28 and TRBJ1-4, is DVKVTQSSRYLVKRTGEKVFLECVQDMDHENMFWYRQDPGLGLRLIYFSYDVKMKEKGDIPEGYSVSREKKERFSLILESASTNQTSMYLCASSLGRRQGAVEKLFFGSGTQLSVL.

This clone was seen more than once but under ten times. The chain joins TRBV7-6 to TRBJ2-2; 8 nucleotides line up with TRBD2. Trimming cost V 3 bases and J 3 bases; bases outside gene matches: 6. CDR1 and CDR2 from the germline V gene are SGHVS and FNYEAQ. This CDR3 is 16 amino acids long. The CDR3 is CASSLSTSGYTGELFF. In DNA form, the CDR3 reads TGTGCCAGCAGCTTGTCTACTAGCGGATACACCGGGGAGCTGTTTTTT.

The chain uses TRBV15 and TRBJ1-1; the D is unclear. The CDR3 consists of 13 residues. Trimming shortened V by 0 bases and J by 2 bases, and 4 bases separated the two germline ends. Germline assignment: CDR1 LNHNV and CDR2 YYDKDF (reference sequence). The CDR3 region has the DNA TGTGCCACCAGCAGAGATCTCAACACTGAAGCTTTCTTT. It is translated as CATSRDLNTEAFF.

This clone has only a few counts. The genes are TRBV19 and TRBJ2-7, with TRBD2 as a possible D gene (5 bases). Trimming took off 5 bases at V and 5 bases at J, with 7 bases between the two ends. The CDR3 runs 11 residues. CDR1 is LNHDA and CDR2 is SQIVND in the germline V gene (reference sequence). In nucleotides, the CDR3 is TGTGCCAGTAGTCCGGGGAACGAGCAGTACTTC. Its translation: CASSPGNEQYF. Complete variable domain (other parts from reference TRBV19 and TRBJ2-7): DGGITQSPKYLFRKEGQNVTLSCEQNLNHDAMYWYRQDPGQGLRLIYYSQIVNDFQKGDIAEGYSVSREKKESFPLTVTSAQKNPTAFYLCASSPGNEQYFGPGTRLTVT.

The chain recombines TRBV29-1 with TRBJ2-3, with 11 bases aligning to TRBD2. This CDR3 spans 17 amino acids. V shed 5 bases, J shed 6 bases, and the junction held 16 bases outside the gene matches. Germline V CDR1 and CDR2: SQVTM, ANQGSEA. CDR3 coding DNA: TGCAGCGTTCGGGGGGACACAGTAGCGGGAGGGAGGGATACGCAGTATTTT. It codes for CSVRGDTVAGGRDTQYF.